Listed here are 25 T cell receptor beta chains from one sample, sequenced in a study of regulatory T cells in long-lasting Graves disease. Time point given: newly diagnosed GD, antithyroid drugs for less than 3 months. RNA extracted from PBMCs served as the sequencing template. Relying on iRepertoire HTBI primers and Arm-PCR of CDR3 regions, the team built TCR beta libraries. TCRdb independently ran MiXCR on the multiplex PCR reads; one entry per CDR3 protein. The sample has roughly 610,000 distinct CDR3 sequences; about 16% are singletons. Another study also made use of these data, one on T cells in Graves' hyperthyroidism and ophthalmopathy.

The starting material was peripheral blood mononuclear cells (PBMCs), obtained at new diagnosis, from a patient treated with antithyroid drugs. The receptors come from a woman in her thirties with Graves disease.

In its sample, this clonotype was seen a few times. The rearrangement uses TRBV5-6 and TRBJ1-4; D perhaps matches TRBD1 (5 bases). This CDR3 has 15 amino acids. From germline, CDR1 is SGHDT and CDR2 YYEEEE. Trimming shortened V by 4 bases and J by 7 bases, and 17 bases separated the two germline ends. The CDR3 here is CASSQRAWGSEKLFF. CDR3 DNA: TGTGCCAGCAGCCAGCGGGCCTGGGGGAGTGAAAAACTGTTTTTT.

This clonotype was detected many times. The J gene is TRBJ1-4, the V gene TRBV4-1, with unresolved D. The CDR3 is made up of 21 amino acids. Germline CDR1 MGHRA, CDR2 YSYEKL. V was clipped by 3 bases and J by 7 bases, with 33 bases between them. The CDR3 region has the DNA TGCGCCAGCAGCCATCCTAAAATGGCAAATTCCTTTTCGGTGGCGCGTGAAAAACTGTTTTTT. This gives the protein CASSHPKMANSFSVAREKLFF.

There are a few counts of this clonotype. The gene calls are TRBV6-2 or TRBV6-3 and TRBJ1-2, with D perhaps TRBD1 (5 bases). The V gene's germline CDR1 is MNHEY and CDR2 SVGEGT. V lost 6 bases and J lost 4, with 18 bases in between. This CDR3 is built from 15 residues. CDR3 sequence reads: CASRKTGQGTYGYTF. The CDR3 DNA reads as TGTGCCAGCAGAAAAACTGGGCAGGGAACCTATGGCTACACCTTC.

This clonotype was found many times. The CDR3 loop is CASSLAQGGSGELFF. The CDR3 DNA sequence: TGTGCCAGCAGCTTAGCGCAGGGGGGCTCCGGGGAGCTGTTTTTT. The chain employs TRBV7-2 and TRBJ2-2, with D tentatively TRBD1 (7 bases). Trimming removed 0 bases at V and 6 bases at J, with 11 bases between. This CDR3 is 15 amino acids long. The germline CDR1 and CDR2 sequences are SGHTA and FQGNSA.

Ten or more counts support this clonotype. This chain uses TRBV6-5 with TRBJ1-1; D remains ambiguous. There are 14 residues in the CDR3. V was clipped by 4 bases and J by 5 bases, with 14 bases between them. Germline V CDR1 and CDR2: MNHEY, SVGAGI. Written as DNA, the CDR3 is TGTGCCAGCAGTTCGTCGGGAGTGCTTACTGAAGCTTTCTTT. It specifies CASSSSGVLTEAFF.

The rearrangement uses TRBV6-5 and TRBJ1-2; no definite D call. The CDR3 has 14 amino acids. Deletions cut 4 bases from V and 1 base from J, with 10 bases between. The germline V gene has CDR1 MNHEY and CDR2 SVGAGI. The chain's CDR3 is CASSSPTHNYGYTF. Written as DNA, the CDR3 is TGTGCCAGCAGTTCCCCGACACATAACTATGGCTACACCTTC.

In DNA form, the CDR3 reads TGCAGTGCTAGAGTACCGAATGAGCAGTTCTTC. As protein: CSARVPNEQFF. This chain uses TRBV20-1 with TRBJ2-1; no reliable D call. The CDR3 contains 11 residues. Germline CDR1 DFQATT, CDR2 SNEGSKA (reference sequence). The ends were cut back, 1 base at V and 7 bases at J, with 5 bases in the middle.

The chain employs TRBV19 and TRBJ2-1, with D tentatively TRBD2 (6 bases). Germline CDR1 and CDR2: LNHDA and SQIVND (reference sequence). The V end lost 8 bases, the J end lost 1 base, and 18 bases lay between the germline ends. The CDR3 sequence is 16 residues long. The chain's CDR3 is CASGSGREWSYNEQFF. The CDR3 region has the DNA TGTGCCAGTGGGTCTGGACGGGAGTGGTCCTACAATGAGCAGTTCTTC.

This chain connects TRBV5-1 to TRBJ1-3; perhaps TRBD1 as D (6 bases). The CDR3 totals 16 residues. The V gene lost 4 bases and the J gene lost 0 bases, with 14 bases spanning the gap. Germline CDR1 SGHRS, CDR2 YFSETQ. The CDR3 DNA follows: TGCGCCAGCAGCGCGGTAACAGGGATCTCTGGAAACACCATATATTTT. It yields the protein CASSAVTGISGNTIYF.

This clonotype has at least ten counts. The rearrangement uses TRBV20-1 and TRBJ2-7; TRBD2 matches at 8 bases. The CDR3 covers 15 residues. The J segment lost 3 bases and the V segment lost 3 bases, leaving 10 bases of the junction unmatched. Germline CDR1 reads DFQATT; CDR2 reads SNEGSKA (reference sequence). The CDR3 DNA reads TGCAGTGCTAGCGGTCCCGGGAGGGCCCTCTACGAGCAGTACTTC. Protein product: CSASGPGRALYEQYF.

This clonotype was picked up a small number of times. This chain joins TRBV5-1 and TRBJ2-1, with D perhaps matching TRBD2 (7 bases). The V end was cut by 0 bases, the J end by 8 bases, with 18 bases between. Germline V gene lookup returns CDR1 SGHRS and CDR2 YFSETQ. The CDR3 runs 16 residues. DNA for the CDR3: TGCGCCAGCAGCTTGGGGGTTTTTGGGGGGGCGTATGAGCAGTTCTTC. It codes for CASSLGVFGGAYEQFF.

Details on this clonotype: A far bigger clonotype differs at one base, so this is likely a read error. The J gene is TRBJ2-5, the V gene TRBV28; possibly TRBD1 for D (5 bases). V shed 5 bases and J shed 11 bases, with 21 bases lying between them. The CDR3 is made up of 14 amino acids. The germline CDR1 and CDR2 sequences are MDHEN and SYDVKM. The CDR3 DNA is TGTGCCAGCAGTATGCGGTCAGGGTACAATGAGCAGTACTTC. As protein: CASSMRSGYNEQYF. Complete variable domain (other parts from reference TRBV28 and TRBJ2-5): DVKVTQSSRYLVKRTGEKVFLECVQDMDHENMFWYRQDPGLGLRLIYFSYDVKMKEKGDIPEGYSVSREKKERFSLILESASTNQTSMYLCASSMRSGYNEQYFGPGTRLLVL.

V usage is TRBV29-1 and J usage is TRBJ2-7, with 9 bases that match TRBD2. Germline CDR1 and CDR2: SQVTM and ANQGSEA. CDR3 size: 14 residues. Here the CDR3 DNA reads TGCAGTCTCCACCTGGCGGGAGGGCCGAGCGAGCAGTACTTC. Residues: CSLHLAGGPSEQYF.

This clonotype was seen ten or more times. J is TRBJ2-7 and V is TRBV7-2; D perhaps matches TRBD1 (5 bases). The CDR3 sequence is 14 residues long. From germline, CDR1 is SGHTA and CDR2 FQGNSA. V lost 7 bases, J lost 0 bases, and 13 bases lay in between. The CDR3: CASTWQGGSYEQYF. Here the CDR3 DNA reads TGTGCCAGCACCTGGCAGGGCGGCTCCTACGAGCAGTACTTC.

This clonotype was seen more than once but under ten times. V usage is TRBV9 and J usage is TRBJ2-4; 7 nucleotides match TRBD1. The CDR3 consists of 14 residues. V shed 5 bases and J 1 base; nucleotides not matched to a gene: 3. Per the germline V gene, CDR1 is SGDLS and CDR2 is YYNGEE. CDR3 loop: CASSARGAKNIQYF. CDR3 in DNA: TGTGCCAGCAGTGCCAGGGGGGCCAAAAACATTCAGTACTTC.

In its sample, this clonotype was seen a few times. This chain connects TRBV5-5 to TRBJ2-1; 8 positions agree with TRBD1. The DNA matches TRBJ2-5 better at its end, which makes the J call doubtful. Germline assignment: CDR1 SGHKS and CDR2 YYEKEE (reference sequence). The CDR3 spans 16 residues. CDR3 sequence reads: CASSRSGTGVQETQYF. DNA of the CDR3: TGTGCCAGCAGCAGGTCCGGGACAGGAGTCCAAGAGACCCAGTACTTC.

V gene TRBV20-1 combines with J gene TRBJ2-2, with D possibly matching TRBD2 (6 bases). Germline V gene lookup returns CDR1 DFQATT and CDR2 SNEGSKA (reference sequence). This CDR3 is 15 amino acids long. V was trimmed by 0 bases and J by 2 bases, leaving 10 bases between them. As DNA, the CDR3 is TGCAGTGCTAGAGATGGAGGGGCAAACACCGGGGAGCTGTTTTTT. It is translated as CSARDGGANTGELFF.

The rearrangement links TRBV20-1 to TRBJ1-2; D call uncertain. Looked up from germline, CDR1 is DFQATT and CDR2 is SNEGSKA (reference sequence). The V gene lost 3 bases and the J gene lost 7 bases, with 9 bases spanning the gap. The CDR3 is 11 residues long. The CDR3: CSASRGSGYTF. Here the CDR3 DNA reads TGCAGTGCTAGTAGAGGGAGTGGCTACACCTTC.

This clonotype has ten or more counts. CDR3: CASSSSRDTYEQYF. The DNA of the CDR3 is TGTGCCAGCAGCTCGAGCCGGGACACCTACGAGCAGTACTTC. The rearrangement links TRBV13 to TRBJ2-7, with a possible D match to TRBD1 (6 bases). This CDR3 comprises 14 residues. Trimming removed 4 bases from V and 2 bases from J, with 12 bases in between. From germline, CDR1 is PRHDT and CDR2 FYEKMQ (reference sequence).

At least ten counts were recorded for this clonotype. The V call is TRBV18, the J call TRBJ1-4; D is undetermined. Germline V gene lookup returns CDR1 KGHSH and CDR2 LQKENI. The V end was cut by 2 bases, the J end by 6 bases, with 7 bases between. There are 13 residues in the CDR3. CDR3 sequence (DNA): TGTGCCAGCTCACCAGGGTTGGATGAAAAACTGTTTTTT. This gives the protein CASSPGLDEKLFF.

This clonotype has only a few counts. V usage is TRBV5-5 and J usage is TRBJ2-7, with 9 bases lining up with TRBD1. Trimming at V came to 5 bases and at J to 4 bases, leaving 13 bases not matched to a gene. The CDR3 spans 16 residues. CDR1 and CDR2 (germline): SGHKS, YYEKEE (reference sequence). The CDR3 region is CASRRSPGQGQYEQYF. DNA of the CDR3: TGTGCCAGCAGAAGGTCTCCGGGACAGGGTCAATACGAGCAGTACTTC.

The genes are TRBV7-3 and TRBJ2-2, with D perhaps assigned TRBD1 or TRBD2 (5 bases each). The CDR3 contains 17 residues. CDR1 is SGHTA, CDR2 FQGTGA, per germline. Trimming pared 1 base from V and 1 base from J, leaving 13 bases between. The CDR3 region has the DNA TGTGCCAGCAGCTTAAAGCTTGGGACGTTGAACACCGGGGAGCTGTTTTTT. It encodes CASSLKLGTLNTGELFF.

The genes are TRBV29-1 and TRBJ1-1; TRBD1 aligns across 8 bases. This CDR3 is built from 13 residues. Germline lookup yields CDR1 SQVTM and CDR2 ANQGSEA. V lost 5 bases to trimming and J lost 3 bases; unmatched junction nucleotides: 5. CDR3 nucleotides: TGCAGCGTTAGGACAGGGTTGGACACTGAAGCTTTCTTT. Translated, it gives CSVRTGLDTEAFF.

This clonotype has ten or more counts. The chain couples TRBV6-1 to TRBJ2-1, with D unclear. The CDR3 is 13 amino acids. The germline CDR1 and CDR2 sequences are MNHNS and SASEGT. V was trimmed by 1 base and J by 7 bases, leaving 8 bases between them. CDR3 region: CASSEVKSNEQFF. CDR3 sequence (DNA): TGTGCCAGCAGTGAAGTTAAGAGTAATGAGCAGTTCTTC.

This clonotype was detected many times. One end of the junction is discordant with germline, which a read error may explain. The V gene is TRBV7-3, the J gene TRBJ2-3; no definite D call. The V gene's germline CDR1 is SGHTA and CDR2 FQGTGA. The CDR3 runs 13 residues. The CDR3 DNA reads TGTGCCAGCAGCTTACTGTCCACAAATACGCAGTATTTT. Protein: CASSLLSTNTQYF.